The 21 T cell receptor beta chains given below trace back to one sample, sequenced in a study of T cells in Graves' hyperthyroidism and ophthalmopathy. Amplification of TCR beta CDR3 regions was performed using RNA transcripts as template. The HTBI primer set drove a first-round RT-PCR of the TCR CDR3. TCRdb called the multiplex PCR reads again in MiXCR, with one record for every CDR3 protein. This sample has a few hundred thousand distinct CDR3 sequences, with 11% to 15% found just once. Sequences were obtained from blood. The receptors derive from a woman in her thirties or forties with Graves' hyperthyroidism.

This clonotype was seen at least ten times. The gene calls are TRBV6-1 and TRBJ2-7; D ambiguous. CDR1 is MNHNS and CDR2 is SASEGT in the germline V gene. Trimming took 7 bases from V and 0 from J, leaving 7 bases between them. The CDR3 is made up of 12 amino acids. In DNA form, the CDR3 reads TGTGCCAGCACTTCTTTCTCCTACGAGCAGTACTTC. Its protein product is CASTSFSYEQYF.

This clonotype was recorded many times. V gene TRBV7-8 combines with J gene TRBJ1-5; D remains unclear. The germline CDR1 and CDR2 sequences are SGHVS and FQNEAQ. V shed 2 bases and J shed 2 bases, with 7 bases lying between them. This CDR3 contains 14 residues. The CDR3 nucleotides are TGTGCCAGCAGCTTATCGACGGGCAATCAGCCCCAGCATTTT. As protein: CASSLSTGNQPQHF.

This clonotype has a count of ten or more. The genes are TRBV19 and TRBJ1-1; TRBD1 might be the D (5 bases). This CDR3 spans 16 amino acids. V dropped 4 bases and J dropped 3 bases, with 18 bases sitting between them. Germline V gene data show CDR1 as LNHDA and CDR2 as SQIVND (reference sequence). DNA for the CDR3: TGTGCCAGTAGTACCCCCTTGACAGCGGGGGACACTGAAGCTTTCTTT. This sequence encodes CASSTPLTAGDTEAFF.

This clonotype was recorded many times. The chain couples TRBV28 to TRBJ2-1; 8 bases map to TRBD2. The germline CDR1 and CDR2 sequences are MDHEN and SYDVKM. CDR3 length: 14 residues. The V and J ends lost 3 bases and 9 bases, in that order; junction bases with no gene match: 7. CDR3 nucleotides: TGTGCCAGCAGTTTTACAGCGGGAGTCCTTGAGCAGTTCTTC. Residues: CASSFTAGVLEQFF.

In its sample, this clonotype was seen many times. J is TRBJ1-2 and V is TRBV7-9; D is undetermined. Between the trimmed V and J ends, which lost 1 base and 2 bases, there was a span of 5 bases. CDR1 is SEHNR and CDR2 is FQNEAQ in the germline V gene (reference sequence). The CDR3 spans 13 residues. The CDR3 DNA reads as TGTGCCAGCAGCTTAGGAGAAAACTATGGCTACACCTTC. This gives the protein CASSLGENYGYTF.

The rearrangement links TRBV6-1 to TRBJ2-3; no definite D call. CDR3 size: 15 residues. Deletions cut 3 bases from V and 2 bases from J, with 12 bases between. Per germline, CDR1 MNHNS and CDR2 SASEGT. The CDR3 DNA reads TGTGCCAGCAGTGAGCGGAACAGCAACACAGATACGCAGTATTTT. It specifies CASSERNSNTDTQYF.

Many counts were recorded for this clonotype. The chain recombines TRBV5-8 with TRBJ2-3; D may correspond to TRBD1 or TRBD2 (6 bases each). The CDR3 has 12 residues. V was shortened by 3 bases and J by 9 bases, with 11 bases between the two germline ends. Looked up from germline, CDR1 is SGHTS and CDR2 is YDEGEE. CDR3 region: CASSSRGGTQYF. The CDR3 DNA follows: TGTGCCAGCAGCTCCAGGGGAGGCACGCAGTATTTT.

This chain links TRBV6-5 with TRBJ2-7, with TRBD2 as a possible D gene (5 bases). CDR3 length: 14 residues. The germline V gene has CDR1 MNHEY and CDR2 SVGAGI. Trimming removed 0 bases from V and 2 bases from J, with 8 bases in between. The CDR3 loop is CASSYSILAYEQYF. The CDR3 nucleotides are TGTGCCAGCAGTTACTCAATACTAGCCTACGAGCAGTACTTC.

The rearrangement uses TRBV5-1 and TRBJ2-2; D not certain. This CDR3 region has 14 residues. Trimming pared 5 bases from V and 0 bases from J, leaving 8 bases between. Germline CDR1 is SGHRS and CDR2 is YFSETQ. The CDR3 DNA reads TGCGCCAGCAGGGCGGAAACGAACACCGGGGAGCTGTTTTTT. Translation gives CASRAETNTGELFF.

This chain uses TRBV20-1 with TRBJ1-2; tentatively, D is TRBD1 (6 bases). The CDR3 runs 14 residues. Deletions cut 3 bases from V and 3 bases from J, with 14 bases between. Germline V gene sequence: CDR1 DFQATT, CDR2 SNEGSKA (reference sequence). CDR3 amino acids: CSARTGGADYGYTF. CDR3 nucleotides: TGCAGTGCTAGGACGGGGGGCGCAGACTATGGCTACACCTTC.

The chain couples TRBV18 to TRBJ1-6, with 9 nucleotides matching TRBD1. Per the germline V gene, CDR1 is KGHSH and CDR2 is LQKENI. The CDR3 has 16 residues. Trimming at V came to 4 bases and at J to 6 bases, leaving 7 bases not matched to a gene. The CDR3 sequence is CASSLGPGQGNSPLHF. DNA of the CDR3: TGTGCCAGCTCACTGGGACCGGGACAGGGTAATTCACCCCTCCACTTT.

To note about this clonotype: One base away lies a much larger clone, so this may be a sequencing read error. The conserved final phenylalanine or tryptophan is absent from the CDR3, which likely points to a read error. The rearrangement links TRBV6-2 or TRBV6-3 to TRBJ1-1; perhaps TRBD1 as D (5 bases). The V and J ends lost 6 bases and 5 bases respectively, with 13 bases between them. This CDR3 is built from 13 residues. CDR1 is MNHEY and CDR2 is SVGEGT in the germline V gene. CDR3: CASSGTRRTEAFS. Here the CDR3 DNA reads TGTGCCAGCAGCGGGACCCGGCGGACTGAAGCTTTCTCT.

This clonotype was observed at least ten times. The chain is built from TRBV3-1 and TRBJ2-3; D is possibly TRBD1 or TRBD2 (5 bases each). Germline V gene sequence: CDR1 LGHDT, CDR2 YNNKEL (reference sequence). The CDR3 sequence is 16 residues long. Trimming removed 0 bases at V and 1 base at J, with 11 bases between. Written as DNA, the CDR3 is TGTGCCAGCAGCCAAGAGTCTATGGGGGGCACAGATACGCAGTATTTT. This gives the protein CASSQESMGGTDTQYF.

This chain connects TRBV11-2 to TRBJ2-1; 10 positions match TRBD1. V lost 5 bases and J lost 7; bases outside the gene matches: 11. The CDR3 sequence is 16 residues long. The germline CDR1 and CDR2 sequences are SGHAT and FQNNGV. CDR3 amino acids: CASSPWGTGEENEQFF. For the CDR3, the DNA is TGTGCCAGCAGCCCCTGGGGGACAGGGGAGGAAAATGAGCAGTTCTTC.

This clonotype was detected many times. V gene TRBV28 combines with J gene TRBJ2-7; D is uncertain. The germline V gene encodes CDR1 MDHEN and CDR2 SYDVKM. CDR3 length equals 15 residues. With 6 bases removed from V and 0 bases from J, the gap between germline ends came to 15 bases. The CDR3 nucleotides are TGTGCCAGCAGCCCTTCGGCCAGGCCCTCCTACGAGCAGTACTTC. This gives the protein CASSPSARPSYEQYF.

This clonotype was observed a few times. The chain carries TRBV10-3 and TRBJ2-4; 10 nucleotides match TRBD2. Looked up from germline, CDR1 is ENHRY and CDR2 is SYGVKD. The CDR3 runs 15 residues. The trim removed 4 bases at V and 5 bases at J, leaving 5 bases unmatched. The CDR3 DNA reads TGTGCCATCAGTGTCATAGCGGGAGGTGAAAACATTCAGTACTTC. Translated, it gives CAISVIAGGENIQYF.

This clonotype has at least ten counts. The chain couples TRBV7-2 to TRBJ2-7; 7 bases fit TRBD2. This CDR3 contains 14 residues. The ends lost 1 base at V and 7 bases at J; junction bases unmatched: 7. Germline CDR1 SGHTA, CDR2 FQGNSA. CDR3 sequence (DNA): TGTGCCAGCAGCTTAGTACCCGGACTAGAGGAGCAGTACTTC. It encodes CASSLVPGLEEQYF.

The chain joins TRBV3-1 to TRBJ2-7; 13 positions match TRBD2. This CDR3 comprises 16 residues. The junction had 5 bases not matched to a gene; V was cut back by 4 bases and J by 2 bases. CDR1 is LGHDT and CDR2 is YNNKEL in the germline V gene (reference sequence). CDR3 residues: CASSLTGTSGAYEQYF. In DNA form, the CDR3 reads TGTGCCAGCAGCCTTACCGGGACTAGCGGGGCCTACGAGCAGTACTTC.

The chain joins TRBV20-1 to TRBJ1-2; no clear D. Germline CDR1 reads DFQATT; CDR2 reads SNEGSKA (reference sequence). The CDR3 has 13 residues. V lost 1 base, J lost 3 bases, and 9 bases lay in between. As DNA, the CDR3 is TGCAGTGCTAGAGGAGGGCAGCACTATGGCTACACCTTC. Its translation is CSARGGQHYGYTF.

This clonotype was seen a handful of times. This sequence joins TRBV4-1 and TRBJ2-3, with D tentatively TRBD2 (7 bases). Trimming took 8 bases from V and 2 from J, leaving 17 bases between them. Germline CDR1 reads MGHRA; CDR2 reads YSYEKL. The CDR3 has 15 residues. CDR3 nucleotide sequence: TGCGCCAGCCGACAAGGAGGGGGGGTCACAGATACGCAGTATTTT. Its protein is CASRQGGGVTDTQYF.

This clonotype was picked up a small number of times. This chain joins TRBV25-1 and TRBJ2-2, with 8 bases lining up with TRBD2. V dropped 1 base and J dropped 1; count of bases not matched to a gene: 8. Germline CDR1 and CDR2: MGHDK and SYGVNS. This CDR3 has 18 residues. The CDR3 reads CASSESLGGRWNTGELFF. The DNA for the CDR3 is TGTGCCAGCAGTGAATCCCTGGGCGGGAGGTGGAACACCGGGGAGCTGTTTTTT.